Each of the 32 T cell receptor beta chains below was sequenced from the same sample in a study of shared clonotypes between healthy human individuals. CD8 cells classed as naive were CD45RO-negative and positively selected for CCR7, excluding terminally differentiated effector memory CD45RA+ cells. Method: immunoSEQ multiplex PCR; TCRdb's copy keeps in-frame clones and lacks some. The table lists 800,000 or so clones, approximately 97% of them singletons. The sample taken for sequencing was naive CD8+ T cells sorted from blood. The receptors originated from a man aged 25 to 40 in good health.

The J gene is TRBJ2-3, the V gene TRBV4-1; 7 bases agree with TRBD2. The CDR3 extends over 17 amino acids. V shed 4 bases, J shed 2 bases, and the junction held 12 bases outside the gene matches. Germline CDR1 reads MGHRA; CDR2 reads YSYEKL. CDR3 region: CASSPWIGEGSTDTQYF. The CDR3 DNA is TGCGCCAGCAGCCCTTGGATAGGGGAGGGCTCCACAGATACGCAGTATTTT.

The CDR3 DNA follows: TGTGCCAGCAGCTCGACTAGCGGGAGGGCAAGTGAGCAGTTCTTC. It is translated as CASSSTSGRASEQFF. This chain uses TRBV7-9 with TRBJ2-1; TRBD2 agrees at 14 bases. Germline CDR1 SEHNR, CDR2 FQNEAQ (reference sequence). Germline trimming cut 4 bases from V and 9 bases from J; bases unmatched to any gene: 5. The CDR3 is 15 residues long.

Written as DNA, the CDR3 is TGCGCCAGCAGCCAAGATCCGTTAGCTAGCGGGAGTTGGAGCCCAGATACGCAGTATTTT. It translates to CASSQDPLASGSWSPDTQYF. This rearrangement joins TRBV4-3 to TRBJ2-3, with 10 bases identical to TRBD2. Trimming cost V 0 bases and J 4 bases; bases outside gene matches: 16. CDR1 is LGHNA, CDR2 YSLEER, per germline. The CDR3 extends over 20 amino acids.

CDR3 amino acids: CASSLTPVNEQFF. The CDR3 DNA reads as TGTGCCAGCAGCCTAACCCCCGTGAATGAGCAGTTCTTC. The chain couples TRBV27 to TRBJ2-1; D is undetermined. The V end was cut by 6 bases, the J end by 7 bases, with 13 bases between. Germline V gives CDR1 MNHEY, CDR2 SMNVEV (reference sequence). The length of the CDR3 is 13 residues.

The chain carries TRBV19 and TRBJ1-5, with a possible D match to TRBD1 (5 bases). Trimming left V 8 bases short and J 4 bases short, with 18 bases between. The CDR3 runs to 15 residues. Germline V gives CDR1 LNHDA, CDR2 SQIVND (reference sequence). In nucleotides, the CDR3 is TGTGCCAGTCGACACCAACCCGAGGGGAATCAGCCCCAGCATTTT. It yields the protein CASRHQPEGNQPQHF.

The gene calls are TRBV27 and TRBJ2-5, with 8 bases aligning to TRBD2. The CDR3 is 15 amino acids. With 7 bases clipped from V and 5 bases from J, the junction kept 12 bases outside the gene matches. Germline V CDR1 and CDR2: MNHEY, SMNVEV (reference sequence). CDR3 in DNA: TGTGCCAGCAAGCAACGTAGCGGGATGCGGGAGACCCAGTACTTC. The encoded protein is CASKQRSGMRETQYF.

This clone came up once. The rearrangement joins TRBV27 to TRBJ2-3; 8 bases map to TRBD2. The CDR3 runs 17 residues. Germline CDR1 and CDR2: MNHEY and SMNVEV (reference sequence). V gave up 5 bases and J gave up 2 bases; unmatched junction bases: 12. The CDR3 bases are TGTGCCAGCAGTACGACTAGCGTGTCGTCTAACACAGATACGCAGTATTTT. This codes for CASSTTSVSSNTDTQYF.

The CDR3 reads CATSRDRSNEKLFF. The DNA for the CDR3 is TGTGCCACCAGCAGAGATCGAAGTAATGAAAAACTGTTTTTT. The V and J genes are TRBV15 and TRBJ1-4, with unresolved D. The V end was cut by 0 bases, the J end by 4 bases, with 6 bases between. The CDR3 length is 14 residues. Germline V CDR1 and CDR2: LNHNV, YYDKDF (reference sequence).

The chain links TRBV4-3 to TRBJ1-3; D possibly corresponds to TRBD1 (5 bases). CDR3 length equals 15 residues. Germline values: CDR1 LGHNA, CDR2 YSLEER. Deletions cut 4 bases from V and 0 bases from J, with 10 bases between. CDR3 loop: CASSRGRSSGNTIYF. CDR3 DNA: TGCGCCAGCAGCCGGGGACGCAGCTCTGGAAACACCATATATTTT.

The chain couples TRBV5-1 to TRBJ2-3; TRBD2 agrees at 7 bases. Germline CDR1 reads SGHRS; CDR2 reads YFSETQ. The CDR3 has 15 amino acids. Trimming at V came to 1 base and at J to 0 bases, leaving 2 bases not matched to a gene. CDR3 nucleotides: TGCGCCAGCAGCTTGATGCGGGGGAGCACAGATACGCAGTATTTT. It is translated as CASSLMRGSTDTQYF.

CDR3 sequence reads: CASIAEPTDTQYF. In DNA, the CDR3 is TGTGCCAGCATAGCGGAGCCCACAGATACGCAGTATTTT. This rearrangement joins TRBV2 to TRBJ2-3, with D possibly TRBD2 on 6 matching bases. The CDR3 has 13 amino acids. CDR1 is SNHLY and CDR2 is FYNNEI in the germline V gene. Between the trimmed V and J ends, which lost 7 bases and 2 bases, there was a span of 10 bases.

A word on this clone: A read error is possible here, since a much larger clone lies one base away. V is TRBV5-4 and J is TRBJ2-1, with D unclear. This CDR3 comprises 10 residues. From germline, CDR1 is SGHNT and CDR2 YYREEE (reference sequence). V dropped 4 bases and J dropped 7 bases, with 3 bases sitting between them. The CDR3: CASSGNEQFF. Written as DNA, the CDR3 is TGTGCCAGCAGCGGTAATGAGCAGTTCTTC.

The chain joins TRBV27 to TRBJ2-7; D is unclear. This CDR3 has 13 residues. CDR1 is MNHEY, CDR2 SMNVEV, per germline (reference sequence). The V end was cut by 3 bases, the J end by 2 bases, with 8 bases between. This CDR3 is CASSFQRPYEQYF. In DNA form, the CDR3 reads TGTGCCAGCAGTTTTCAACGACCCTACGAGCAGTACTTC.

This chain joins TRBV9 and TRBJ2-7, with D uncertain. Between the trimmed V and J ends, which lost 4 bases and 3 bases, there was a span of 8 bases. The CDR3 runs 12 residues. Germline assignment: CDR1 SGDLS and CDR2 YYNGEE. Here the CDR3 reads CASSPDNYEQYF. In nucleotides, the CDR3 is TGTGCCAGCAGCCCCGATAACTACGAGCAGTACTTC.

The rearrangement links TRBV29-1 to TRBJ2-7; a weak D match, TRBD1 (6 bases). This CDR3 is 16 amino acids long. V dropped 7 bases and J dropped 3 bases, with 25 bases sitting between them. Germline V gives CDR1 SQVTM, CDR2 ANQGSEA. CDR3 bases: TGCAGCGCCTGGGGTACAGGGCAGTCTCCTATCTACGAGCAGTACTTC. As protein: CSAWGTGQSPIYEQYF.

V and J are TRBV10-3 and TRBJ2-5; 7 nucleotides align to TRBD1. Trimming took 6 bases from V and 3 from J; bases not matched to a gene: 4. The CDR3 has 13 residues. The germline V gene has CDR1 ENHRY and CDR2 SYGVKD. DNA of the CDR3: TGTGCCATCAGAAGGGACAGCAAAGAGACCCAGTACTTC. Protein product: CAIRRDSKETQYF.

The J gene is TRBJ2-6, the V gene TRBV19, with 10 nucleotides matching TRBD2. The CDR3 sequence is 18 residues long. Germline V gene lookup returns CDR1 LNHDA and CDR2 SQIVND (reference sequence). Trimming took 2 bases from V and 1 from J; bases not matched to a gene: 5. CDR3 bases: TGTGCCAGTAGTATATACAGCGGGAGGGTATCTGGGGCCAACGTCCTGACTTTC. This sequence encodes CASSIYSGRVSGANVLTF.

The CDR3 region has the DNA TGTGCCAGAACTGAGGGAGGCAGACGAAACTCTGGGGCCAACGTCCTGACTTTC. Its translation: CARTEGGRRNSGANVLTF. The chain couples TRBV5-3 to TRBJ2-6, with TRBD2 as a possible D gene (6 bases). TRBV5-3 is flagged as an ORF with uncertain function. With 6 bases removed from V and 0 bases from J, the gap between germline ends came to 19 bases. This CDR3 is 18 amino acids long.

CDR3: CASSLGLAGGLVTDTQYF. CDR3 nucleotides: TGTGCCAGCAGCTTAGGACTAGCGGGAGGGCTGGTAACAGATACGCAGTATTTT. The J gene is TRBJ2-3, the V gene TRBV7-6; 14 bases fit TRBD2. There are 18 residues in the CDR3. V shed 1 base, J shed 3 bases, and the junction held 6 bases outside the gene matches. CDR1 SGHVS and CDR2 FNYEAQ come from the germline V gene.

The rearrangement joins TRBV6-1 to TRBJ1-5; 9 nucleotides line up with TRBD1. CDR1 is MNHNS, CDR2 SASEGT, per germline. With V trimmed by 5 bases and J by 7 bases, 9 bases remained unmatched. The CDR3 is 15 amino acids. The chain's CDR3 is CASSRDRVAEQPQHF. The CDR3 DNA reads TGTGCCAGCAGTCGGGACAGGGTGGCGGAGCAGCCCCAGCATTTT.

The chain is built from TRBV6-6 and TRBJ2-7; TRBD1 is a possible D gene (5 bases). V lost 8 bases and J 3 bases, leaving 8 bases between the germline ends. The CDR3 contains 11 residues. Germline V CDR1 and CDR2: MNHNY, SVGAGI (reference sequence). CDR3 coding DNA: TGTGCCAGCGGGGCTGGCTACGAGCAGTACTTC. Translation gives CASGAGYEQYF.

V gene TRBV7-9 combines with J gene TRBJ2-7; D may match TRBD1 or TRBD2 (5 bases each). The length of the CDR3 is 15 residues. In germline, CDR1 is SEHNR, CDR2 FQNEAQ (reference sequence). Trimming pared 3 bases from V and 3 bases from J, leaving 15 bases between. The CDR3 sequence: CASSLGDLSGYEQYF. The CDR3 nucleotides are TGTGCCAGCAGCTTGGGGGATTTGTCGGGCTACGAGCAGTACTTC.

The rearrangement uses TRBV13 and TRBJ2-1; TRBD1 is a possible D gene (5 bases). Trimming pared 0 bases from V and 6 bases from J, leaving 12 bases between. The CDR3 has 15 residues. Germline CDR1 reads PRHDT; CDR2 reads FYEKMQ (reference sequence). As DNA, the CDR3 is TGTGCCAGCAGCTTAGGTTCAATTGGGGCCAATGAGCAGTTCTTC. Translation gives CASSLGSIGANEQFF.

The CDR3 sequence: CASSSWGYTEAFF. CDR3 bases: TGTGCCAGCAGCTCCTGGGGGTACACTGAAGCTTTCTTT. V is TRBV7-9 and J is TRBJ1-1; TRBD1 is a possible D gene (5 bases). The germline gives CDR1 SEHNR, CDR2 FQNEAQ (reference sequence). The CDR3 is 13 residues long. Trimming stripped 4 bases from V and 3 bases from J, with 9 bases between.

The gene calls are TRBV28 and TRBJ2-1; no definite D call. The CDR3 sequence is 13 residues long. The ends were cut back, 4 bases at V and 9 bases at J, with 13 bases in the middle. Germline V gives CDR1 MDHEN, CDR2 SYDVKM. Here the CDR3 DNA reads TGTGCCAGCAGTTCGGCTTGGGTTACTGAGCAGTTCTTC. This codes for CASSSAWVTEQFF.

The CDR3 loop is CASGQTRGYNEQFF. CDR3 sequence (DNA): TGTGCCAGCGGACAGACCAGGGGATACAATGAGCAGTTCTTC. The chain has TRBV25-1 and TRBJ2-1; a weak D match, TRBD1 (6 bases). Germline V lookup: CDR1 MGHDK, CDR2 SYGVNS. This CDR3 region has 14 residues. Deletions cut 8 bases from V and 4 bases from J, with 15 bases between.

J is TRBJ2-1 and V is TRBV6-1, with TRBD2 identical over 10 bases. CDR1 and CDR2 from the germline V gene are MNHNS and SASEGT. The CDR3 is 13 residues long. J lost 10 bases, V lost 5 bases, and 5 bases had no gene match. The CDR3 region has the DNA TGTGCCAGCAGTTTCAGCGGGAGGGGGGAGCAGTTCTTC. This codes for CASSFSGRGEQFF.

The chain links TRBV4-1 to TRBJ2-1, with 10 bases lining up with TRBD2. The CDR3 extends over 16 amino acids. Trimming took 1 base from V and 5 from J; bases not matched to a gene: 5. Germline V CDR1 and CDR2: MGHRA, YSYEKL. The chain's CDR3 is CASSQVRTSGNNEQFF. CDR3 in DNA: TGCGCCAGCAGCCAAGTAAGGACTAGCGGAAACAATGAGCAGTTCTTC.

V is TRBV27 and J is TRBJ2-6; TRBD1 might be the D (6 bases). V lost 3 bases to trimming and J lost 3 bases, with 9 bases between them. The CDR3 has 15 residues. The germline CDR1 and CDR2 sequences are MNHEY and SMNVEV (reference sequence). DNA for the CDR3: TGTGCCAGCAGTTTGGGGGCAGATGGGGCCAACGTCCTGACTTTC. It translates to CASSLGADGANVLTF.

The rearrangement joins TRBV4-1 to TRBJ2-7; D may be TRBD2 (6 bases). V lost 4 bases to trimming and J lost 6 bases, with 22 bases between them. Per the germline V gene, CDR1 is MGHRA and CDR2 is YSYEKL. The CDR3 covers 16 residues. The CDR3 region has the DNA TGCGCCAGCAGCCCGGCGCCGGGACCCCCGGAGGGCGAGCAGTACTTC. It yields the protein CASSPAPGPPEGEQYF.

The rearrangement uses TRBV4-1 and TRBJ2-2, with 8 bases fitting TRBD2. After removal of 7 bases from V and 3 bases from J, the junction contained 4 bases not matched to a gene. CDR3 length equals 14 residues. CDR1 MGHRA and CDR2 YSYEKL come from the germline V gene. The chain's CDR3 is CASNPAGDTGELFF. The CDR3 DNA is TGCGCCAGCAATCCAGCGGGGGACACCGGGGAGCTGTTTTTT.

V and J are TRBV10-2 and TRBJ2-7; 8 bases are a match to TRBD1. This CDR3 spans 14 amino acids. The V and J ends lost 6 bases and 3 bases, in that order; junction bases with no gene match: 7. Germline values: CDR1 WSHSY, CDR2 SAAADI. The DNA for the CDR3 is TGCGCCAGCAGGACCGGGACAGGAGGCTACGAGCAGTACTTC. Encoded protein: CASRTGTGGYEQYF.